These T cell receptor beta chains were read from a single sample in a study of cytomegalovirus exposure and HLA in healthy donors. Clones were read by immunoSEQ multiplex PCR, and TCRdb kept only the in-frame ones, dropping some. This specimen shows 65,000 to 80,000 clones; the ten leading clones hold around 7%. Sequencing input: PBMCs. These receptors were obtained from a female donor in good health and CMV-seropositive. Both conserved end residues are part of each CDR3. The D gene is left open where the match is weak. Some rows have no size entry. The others give once, few or many, or a class for an expanded clone.

D: TRBD1
V: TRBV30
size: NA
J: TRBJ1-2
CDR3: CAWSVLTGSSRQGYTF
DNA: TGTGCCTGGAGTGTACTGACAGGGAGTTCGCGCCAGGGCTACACCTTC

D: TRBD2
V: TRBV6-1
size: NA
J: TRBJ2-7
CDR3: CASSEWSGRVYEQYF
DNA: TGTGCCAGCAGTGAATGGAGCGGGAGAGTCTACGAGCAGTACTTC

D: NA
V: TRBV10-3
size: NA
J: TRBJ1-1
CDR3: CASGVNTEAFF
DNA: TGTGCCTCAGGTGTGAACACTGAAGCTTTCTTT

D: NA
V: TRBV5-1
size: NA
J: TRBJ2-1
CDR3: CASSLISGYGNEQFF
DNA: TGCGCCAGCAGCTTAATCAGCGGGTACGGGAATGAGCAGTTCTTC

D: NA
V: TRBV30
size: NA
J: TRBJ1-2
CDR3: CACSDTGWANYGYTF
DNA: TGTGCCTGCAGCGACACGGGGTGGGCTAACTATGGCTACACCTTC

D: NA
V: TRBV7-2
size: NA
J: TRBJ2-5
CDR3: CASSFGVVETQYF
DNA: TGTGCCAGCAGCTTTGGAGTTGTGGAGACCCAGTACTTC

D: TRBD2
V: TRBV11-2
size: NA
J: TRBJ2-1
CDR3: CASSSLAGYNEQFF
DNA: TGTGCCAGCAGCTCCCTAGCGGGTTACAATGAGCAGTTCTTC

D: NA
V: TRBV6-1
size: NA
J: TRBJ1-3
CDR3: CASSESSYRGSGNTIYF
DNA: TGTGCCAGCAGTGAAAGTTCTTATAGGGGATCTGGAAACACCATATATTTT

D: NA
V: TRBV7-2
size: NA
J: TRBJ1-2
CDR3: CASSSQTANYGYTF
DNA: TGTGCCAGCAGCTCTCAGACAGCTAACTATGGCTACACCTTC

D: NA
V: TRBV11-2
size: NA
J: TRBJ2-3
CDR3: CASSPSRDTQYF
DNA: TGTGCCAGCAGCCCTAGTAGGGATACGCAGTATTTT

D: NA
V: TRBV9
size: NA
J: TRBJ1-2
CDR3: CASSVAGFYGYTF
DNA: TGTGCCAGCAGCGTAGCGGGGTTCTATGGCTACACCTTC

D: TRBD2
V: TRBV5-4
size: NA
J: TRBJ2-5
CDR3: CASSPAGRGGFGETQYF
DNA: TGTGCCAGCAGCCCCGCGGGGCGGGGGGGCTTTGGGGAGACCCAGTACTTC

D: TRBD1
V: TRBV6-1
size: NA
J: TRBJ1-1
CDR3: CASSAGTAPWNTEAFF
DNA: TGTGCCAGCAGTGCCGGGACAGCCCCCTGGAACACTGAAGCTTTCTTT

D: NA
V: TRBV28
size: NA
J: TRBJ2-1
CDR3: CASSFSGSSYNEQFF
DNA: TGTGCCAGCAGCTTTAGCGGTAGTTCCTACAATGAGCAGTTCTTC

D: NA
V: TRBV11-3
size: NA
J: TRBJ2-5
CDR3: CASSFSYQETQYF
DNA: TGTGCCAGCAGCTTTAGTTACCAAGAGACCCAGTACTTC

D: TRBD2
V: TRBV4-3
size: NA
J: TRBJ2-7
CDR3: CASSQELAGATYEQYF
DNA: TGCGCCAGCAGCCAAGAACTAGCGGGCGCAACCTACGAGCAGTACTTC

D: NA
V: TRBV4-2
size: medium-sized
J: TRBJ2-3
CDR3: CASSQDRDSLDTQYF
DNA: TGTGCCAGCAGCCAAGATCGTGACTCTTTAGATACGCAGTATTTT

D: NA
V: TRBV30
size: NA
J: TRBJ1-6
CDR3: CAWRGSFNSPLHF
DNA: TGTGCCTGGAGGGGGAGTTTTAATTCACCCCTCCACTTT

D: TRBD2
V: TRBV27
size: NA
J: TRBJ2-7
CDR3: CASSLRVAGAYEQYF
DNA: TGTGCCAGCAGTTTACGGGTAGCGGGGGCCTACGAGCAGTACTTC

D: NA
V: TRBV7-8
size: NA
J: TRBJ1-5
CDR3: CASSPGREQPQHF
DNA: TGTGCCAGCAGCCCAGGTAGGGAGCAGCCCCAGCATTTT

D: NA
V: TRBV7-9
size: NA
J: TRBJ2-7
CDR3: CASSLGREGVNF
DNA: TGTGCCAGCAGCTTGGGGCGGGAAGGTGTAAACTTC

D: NA
V: TRBV4-3
size: NA
J: TRBJ1-4
CDR3: CASSRARVGEKLFF
DNA: TGCGCCAGCAGCCGCGCCAGGGTCGGGGAAAAACTGTTTTTT

D: NA
V: TRBV7-9
size: NA
J: TRBJ2-5
CDR3: CASSLAGAGGETQYF
DNA: TGTGCCAGCAGCTTAGCAGGGGCCGGAGGGGAGACCCAGTACTTC

D: NA
V: TRBV6-6
size: NA
J: TRBJ2-5
CDR3: CASSPEGTQETQYF
DNA: TGTGCCAGCAGTCCCGAGGGCACCCAAGAGACCCAGTACTTC

D: TRBD1
V: TRBV5-4
size: NA
J: TRBJ1-1
CDR3: CASSPGTGGRNTEAFF
DNA: TGTGCCAGCAGCCCCGGGACAGGCGGGCGGAACACTGAAGCTTTCTTT

D: TRBD1
V: TRBV28
size: NA
J: TRBJ2-6
CDR3: CASSFQGAFPSGANVLTF
DNA: TGTGCCAGCAGTTTCCAGGGGGCATTCCCCTCTGGGGCCAACGTCCTGACTTTC

D: TRBD1
V: TRBV7-9
size: NA
J: TRBJ2-7
CDR3: CASSRRDRGPYEQYF
DNA: TGTGCCAGCAGCCGCAGAGACAGGGGGCCTTACGAGCAGTACTTC

D: NA
V: TRBV6-5
size: NA
J: TRBJ2-2
CDR3: CASSLDILTGELFF
DNA: TGTGCCAGCAGTTTGGACATTCTGACCGGGGAGCTGTTTTTT

D: NA
V: TRBV18
size: NA
J: TRBJ1-1
CDR3: CASSRQGGMNTEAFF
DNA: TGTGCCAGCTCACGGCAGGGAGGGATGAACACTGAAGCTTTCTTT

D: NA
V: TRBV5-6
size: NA
J: TRBJ1-5
CDR3: CASSPYGSGQPQHF
DNA: TGTGCCAGCAGCCCCTATGGGAGTGGTCAGCCCCAGCATTTT

D: TRBD2
V: TRBV10-2
size: NA
J: TRBJ2-3
CDR3: CASSELSSGGGTQYF
DNA: TGCGCCAGCAGTGAGTTGAGTAGCGGGGGTGGTACGCAGTATTTT

D: NA
V: TRBV19
size: NA
J: TRBJ1-1
CDR3: CASSAGAGKMNTEAFF
DNA: TGTGCCAGTAGTGCTGGGGCAGGGAAAATGAACACTGAAGCTTTCTTT

D: NA
V: TRBV7-8
size: NA
J: TRBJ1-1
CDR3: CASNPAGWGTEAFF
DNA: TGTGCCAGCAACCCCGCAGGGTGGGGCACTGAAGCTTTCTTT

D: NA
V: TRBV5-1
size: NA
J: TRBJ1-1
CDR3: CASSSGHGPNTEAFF
DNA: TGCGCCAGCAGCTCCGGACATGGACCGAACACTGAAGCTTTCTTT

D: NA
V: TRBV19
size: NA
J: TRBJ1-2
CDR3: CASSIAQEGYTF
DNA: TGTGCCAGTAGTATTGCCCAGGAAGGCTACACCTTC

D: TRBD1
V: TRBV28
size: NA
J: TRBJ2-7
CDR3: CASSSTGVKQYF
DNA: TGTGCCAGCAGTTCCACAGGGGTGAAACAGTACTTC

D: TRBD2
V: TRBV9
size: NA
J: TRBJ2-4
CDR3: CASSASGGDVKNIQYF
DNA: TGTGCCAGCAGCGCTAGCGGGGGGGATGTGAAAAACATTCAGTACTTC

D: NA
V: TRBV4-2
size: NA
J: TRBJ2-7
CDR3: CASSQVSAYEQYF
DNA: TGTGCCAGCAGCCAAGTTTCCGCGTACGAGCAGTACTTC

D: TRBD2
V: TRBV5-4
size: NA
J: TRBJ2-2
CDR3: CASSLKRERNTGELFF
DNA: TGTGCCAGCAGCCTAAAGCGGGAGCGGAACACCGGGGAGCTGTTTTTT

D: TRBD1
V: TRBV2
size: NA
J: TRBJ2-1
CDR3: CASRAGTGGWNEQFF
DNA: TGTGCCAGCAGGGCCGGGACAGGGGGCTGGAATGAGCAGTTCTTC

D: NA
V: TRBV11-1
size: NA
J: TRBJ2-3
CDR3: CASSRGRAGSSSTDTQYF
DNA: TGTGCCAGCAGCCGAGGGAGAGCAGGTTCCTCGAGCACAGATACGCAGTATTTT

D: TRBD2
V: TRBV7-2
size: NA
J: TRBJ2-1
CDR3: CASSSGTSGGNEQFF
DNA: TGTGCCAGCAGCTCTGGGACTAGCGGGGGGAATGAGCAGTTCTTC